This note documents a single T cell receptor (beta chain) sequence. Antigen: not known. The data stem from a study of siplizumab effects on memory and regulatory T cells. Trimming removed 6 bases from V and 0 bases from J, with 6 bases in between. The CDR3 is 13 amino acids. From germline, CDR1 is LNHDA and CDR2 SQIVND (reference sequence). General study findings and limits: There appeared to be greater diversity in naive T cells than in memory cells, and naive T cells seemed major contributors to the alloresponse. Naive or memory phenotype was unassignable for roughly 75-97% of proliferating CD4+ or CD8+ clones. Assignment to unstimulated subsets succeeded for only a minor fraction of the alloreactive clones.

Per individual sample, 95,000 to 100,000 TCR templates were assayed. The protocol was immunoSEQ multiplex PCR, while the TCRdb copy is restricted to in-frame clones and leaves out a portion. The sample includes about 100,000 clones, 92% seen only once; the top ten take 0.65% to 0.8%. The TCR sequence derives from a human donor in good health. The gene calls are TRBV19 and TRBJ2-1, with D perhaps TRBD2 (6 bases). Specimen: Tregs sorted from blood. CDR3 in DNA: TGTGCCAGTAGCGGGGGCTCCTACAATGAGCAGTTCTTC. Its protein product is CASSGGSYNEQFF.